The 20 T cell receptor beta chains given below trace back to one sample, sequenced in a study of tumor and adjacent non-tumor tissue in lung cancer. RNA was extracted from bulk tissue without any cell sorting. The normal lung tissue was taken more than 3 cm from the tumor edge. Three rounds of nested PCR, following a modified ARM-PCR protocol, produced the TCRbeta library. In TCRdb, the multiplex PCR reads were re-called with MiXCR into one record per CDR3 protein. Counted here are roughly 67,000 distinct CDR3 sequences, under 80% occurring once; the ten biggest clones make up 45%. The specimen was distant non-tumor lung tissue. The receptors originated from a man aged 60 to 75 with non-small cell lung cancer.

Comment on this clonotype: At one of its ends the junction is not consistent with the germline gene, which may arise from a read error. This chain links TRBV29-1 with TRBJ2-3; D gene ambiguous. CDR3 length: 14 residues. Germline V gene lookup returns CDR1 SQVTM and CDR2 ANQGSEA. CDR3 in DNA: TGCAGCGTTGAAGATAGTACTCACACAGATACGCAGTTTTTT. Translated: CSVEDSTHTDTQFF.

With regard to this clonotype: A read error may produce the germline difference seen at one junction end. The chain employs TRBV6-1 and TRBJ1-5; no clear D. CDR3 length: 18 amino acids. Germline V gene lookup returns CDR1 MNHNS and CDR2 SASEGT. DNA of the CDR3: TGTGCCGGCAGTGAATTGGGAATTCAAACCCTTAGCAATCAGTCCCAGCATTTT. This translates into CAGSELGIQTLSNQSQHF.

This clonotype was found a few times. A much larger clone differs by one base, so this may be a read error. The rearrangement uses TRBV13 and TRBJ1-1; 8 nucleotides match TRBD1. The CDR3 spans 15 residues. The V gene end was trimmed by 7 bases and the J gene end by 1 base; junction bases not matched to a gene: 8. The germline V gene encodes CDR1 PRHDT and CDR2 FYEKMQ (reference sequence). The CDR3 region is CASNSDRERNTEAFF. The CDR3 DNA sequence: TGTGCCAGCAACTCGGACAGGGAAAGGAACACTGAAGCTTTCTTT. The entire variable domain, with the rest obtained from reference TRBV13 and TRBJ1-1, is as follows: AAGVIQSPRHLIKEKRETATLKCYPIPRHDTVYWYQQGPGQDPQFLISFYEKMQSDKGSIPDRFSAQQFSDYHSELNMSSLELGDSALYFCASNSDRERNTEAFFGQGTRLTVV.

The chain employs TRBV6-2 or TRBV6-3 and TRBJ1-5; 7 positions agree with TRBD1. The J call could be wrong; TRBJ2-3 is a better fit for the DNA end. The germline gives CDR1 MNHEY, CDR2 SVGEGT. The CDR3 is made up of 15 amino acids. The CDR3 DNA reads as TGTGCCACCAACCCTACAGGGGAAGGGGATCAACCCCAGTATTTT. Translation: CATNPTGEGDQPQYF.

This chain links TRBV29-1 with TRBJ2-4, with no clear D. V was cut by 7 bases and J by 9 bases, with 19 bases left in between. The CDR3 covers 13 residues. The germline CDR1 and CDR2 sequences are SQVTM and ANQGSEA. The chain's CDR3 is CSDLTVEMSIQYF. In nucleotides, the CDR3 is TGCAGCGACCTTACAGTGGAGATGAGCATTCAGTACTTC.

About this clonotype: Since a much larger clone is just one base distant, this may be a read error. The CDR3 loop reads CSASEGIASNEQFF. The CDR3 DNA sequence: TGCAGTGCCTCCGAAGGAATAGCGTCGAATGAGCAGTTCTTC. The chain joins TRBV20-1 to TRBJ2-1, with a weak D call TRBD2 (5 bases). The length of the CDR3 is 14 residues. Germline V gives CDR1 DFQATT, CDR2 SNEGSKA (reference sequence). V lost 6 bases to trimming and J lost 7 bases, with 19 bases between them.

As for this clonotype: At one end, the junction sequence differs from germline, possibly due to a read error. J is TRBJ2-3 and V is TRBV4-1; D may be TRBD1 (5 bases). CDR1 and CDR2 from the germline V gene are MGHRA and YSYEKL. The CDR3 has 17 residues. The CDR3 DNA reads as TGCGCCACCAACCAGGATACGGGCCAGGACATTACAGATACACAGTATTTT. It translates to CATNQDTGQDITDTQYF.

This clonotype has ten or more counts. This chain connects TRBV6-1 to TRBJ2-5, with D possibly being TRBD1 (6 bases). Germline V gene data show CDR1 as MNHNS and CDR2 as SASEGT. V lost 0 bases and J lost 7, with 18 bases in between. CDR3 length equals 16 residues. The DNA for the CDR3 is TGTGCCAGCAGTGAAGCGTGGGGGCAAGGGGGTGGGACCCAGTACTTC. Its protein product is CASSEAWGQGGGTQYF.

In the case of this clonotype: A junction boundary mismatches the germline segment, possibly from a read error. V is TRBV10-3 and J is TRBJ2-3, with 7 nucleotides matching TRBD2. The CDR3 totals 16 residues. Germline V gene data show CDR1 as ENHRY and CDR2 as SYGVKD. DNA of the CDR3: TGTGTCATCAGCGTCGGGGAGGGCCCGAGCACAGATACGCAGTATTTT. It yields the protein CVISVGEGPSTDTQYF.

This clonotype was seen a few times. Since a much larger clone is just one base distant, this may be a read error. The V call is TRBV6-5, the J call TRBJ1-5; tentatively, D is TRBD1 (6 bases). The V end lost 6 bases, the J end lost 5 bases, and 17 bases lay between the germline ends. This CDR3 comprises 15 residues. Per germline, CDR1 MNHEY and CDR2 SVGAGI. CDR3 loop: CASSPIIGGDQPQHF. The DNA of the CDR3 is TGTGCCAGCAGCCCCATCATAGGGGGGGATCAGCCCCAGCATTTT.

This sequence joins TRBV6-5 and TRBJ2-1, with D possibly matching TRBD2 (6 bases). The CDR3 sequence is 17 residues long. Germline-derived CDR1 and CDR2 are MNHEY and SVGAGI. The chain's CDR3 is CASGLPGRLISYNEQFF. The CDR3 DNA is TGTGCTAGCGGTTTACCCGGCCGGCTGATTTCCTACAATGAGCAGTTCTTC.

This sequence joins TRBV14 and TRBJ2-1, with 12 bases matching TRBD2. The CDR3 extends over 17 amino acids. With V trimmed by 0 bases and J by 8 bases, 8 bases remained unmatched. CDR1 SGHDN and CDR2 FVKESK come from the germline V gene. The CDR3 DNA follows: TGTGCCAGCAGCCAAGACCGACTAGCGGGAGCAGTGGATGAGCAGTTCTTC. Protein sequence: CASSQDRLAGAVDEQFF.

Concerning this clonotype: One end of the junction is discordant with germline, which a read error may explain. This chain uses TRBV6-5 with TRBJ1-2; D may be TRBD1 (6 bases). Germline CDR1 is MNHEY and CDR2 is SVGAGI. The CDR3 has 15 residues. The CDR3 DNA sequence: TGTACCAGCAGTTCCCAAGCAGGGGTCACCTATGGCTACACCTTC. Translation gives CTSSSQAGVTYGYTF.

CDR3 sequence reads: CSVRDRGAASEAFF. The CDR3 coding sequence is TGCAGCGTAAGGGACAGGGGAGCGGCCTCTGAAGCTTTCTTT. This rearrangement joins TRBV29-1 to TRBJ1-1, with 10 bases fitting TRBD1. The CDR3 is 14 residues long. V was pared by 6 bases and J by 6 bases, with 10 bases of the junction left unmatched. Germline V gene sequence: CDR1 SQVTM, CDR2 ANQGSEA.

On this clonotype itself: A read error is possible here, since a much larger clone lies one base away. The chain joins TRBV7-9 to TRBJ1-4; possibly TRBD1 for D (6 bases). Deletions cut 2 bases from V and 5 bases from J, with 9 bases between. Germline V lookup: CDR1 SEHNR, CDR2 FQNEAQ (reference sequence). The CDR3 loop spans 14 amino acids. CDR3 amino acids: CASSLHRENEKLFF. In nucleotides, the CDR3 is TGTGCCAGCAGCTTACACAGGGAGAATGAAAAACTGTTTTTT.

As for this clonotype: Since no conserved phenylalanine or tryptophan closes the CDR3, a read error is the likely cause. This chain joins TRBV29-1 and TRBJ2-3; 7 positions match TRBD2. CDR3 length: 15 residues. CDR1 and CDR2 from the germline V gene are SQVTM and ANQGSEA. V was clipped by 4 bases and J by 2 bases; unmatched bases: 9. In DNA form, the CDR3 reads TGCAGCGTTGTTAGGTCTAGCGGCTACACAGATACGCAGTATTCT. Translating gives CSVVRSSGYTDTQYS.

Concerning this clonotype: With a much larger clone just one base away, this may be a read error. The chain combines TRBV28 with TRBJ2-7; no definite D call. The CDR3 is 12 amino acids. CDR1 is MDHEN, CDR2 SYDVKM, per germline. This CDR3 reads CASSDNSYEHYF. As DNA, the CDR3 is TGTGCCAGCAGTGATAACTCCTACGAGCATTACTTC.

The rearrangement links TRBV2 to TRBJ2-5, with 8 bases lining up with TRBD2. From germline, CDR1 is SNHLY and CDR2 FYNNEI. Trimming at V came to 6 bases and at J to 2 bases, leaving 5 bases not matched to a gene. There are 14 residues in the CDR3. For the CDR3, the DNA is TGTGCCAGCAGGTCTAGCGGGTTTCAAGAGACCCAGTACTTC. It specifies CASRSSGFQETQYF.

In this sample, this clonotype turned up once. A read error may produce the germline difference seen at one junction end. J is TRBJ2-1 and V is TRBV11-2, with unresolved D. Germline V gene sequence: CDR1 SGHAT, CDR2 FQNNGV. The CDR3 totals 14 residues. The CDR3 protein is CASSLDHRVDVQLF. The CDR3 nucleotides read TGTGCCAGCAGCTTAGATCATCGCGTTGATGTGCAGTTATTC.

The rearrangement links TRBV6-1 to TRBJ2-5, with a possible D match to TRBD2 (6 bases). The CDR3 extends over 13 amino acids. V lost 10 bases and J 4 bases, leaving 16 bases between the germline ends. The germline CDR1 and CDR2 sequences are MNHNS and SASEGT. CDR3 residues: CANCATSRETQYF. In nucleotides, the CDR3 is TGTGCCAACTGTGCGACTAGTCGAGAGACCCAGTACTTC.